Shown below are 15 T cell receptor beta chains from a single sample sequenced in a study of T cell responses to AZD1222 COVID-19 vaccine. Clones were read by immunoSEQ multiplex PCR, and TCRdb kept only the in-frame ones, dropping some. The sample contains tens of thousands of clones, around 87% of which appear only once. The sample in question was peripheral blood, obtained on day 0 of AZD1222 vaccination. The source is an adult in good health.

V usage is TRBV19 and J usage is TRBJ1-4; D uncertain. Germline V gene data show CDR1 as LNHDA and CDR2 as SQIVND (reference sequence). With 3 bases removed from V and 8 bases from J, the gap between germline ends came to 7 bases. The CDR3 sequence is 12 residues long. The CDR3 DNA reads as TGTGCCAGTAGTATCTTACGGGAAAAACTGTTTTTT. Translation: CASSILREKLFF.

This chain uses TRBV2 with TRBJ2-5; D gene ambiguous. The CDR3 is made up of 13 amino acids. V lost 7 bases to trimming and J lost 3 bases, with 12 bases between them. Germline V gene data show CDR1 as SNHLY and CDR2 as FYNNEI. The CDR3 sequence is CASNWLQEETQYF. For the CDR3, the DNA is TGTGCCAGCAATTGGTTACAAGAAGAGACCCAGTACTTC.

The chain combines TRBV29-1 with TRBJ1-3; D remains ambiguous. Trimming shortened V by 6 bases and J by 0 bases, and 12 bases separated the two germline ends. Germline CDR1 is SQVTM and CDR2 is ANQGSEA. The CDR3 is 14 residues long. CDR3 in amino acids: CSVKPESSGNTIYF. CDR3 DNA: TGCAGCGTAAAACCGGAGAGCTCTGGAAACACCATATATTTT.

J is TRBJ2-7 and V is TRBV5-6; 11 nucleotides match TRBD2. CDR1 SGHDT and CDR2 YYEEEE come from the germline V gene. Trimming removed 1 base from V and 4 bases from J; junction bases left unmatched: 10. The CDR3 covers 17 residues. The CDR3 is CASSLSGRLAGSYEQYF. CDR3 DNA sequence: TGTGCCAGCAGCTTGTCGGGAAGACTAGCGGGATCTTACGAGCAGTACTTC.

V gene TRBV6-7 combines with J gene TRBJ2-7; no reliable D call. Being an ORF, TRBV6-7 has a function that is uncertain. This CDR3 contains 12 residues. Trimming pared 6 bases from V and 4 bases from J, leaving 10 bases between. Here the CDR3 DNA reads TGTGCCAGCAGCACCCCCCTTTACGAGCAGTACTTC. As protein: CASSTPLYEQYF.

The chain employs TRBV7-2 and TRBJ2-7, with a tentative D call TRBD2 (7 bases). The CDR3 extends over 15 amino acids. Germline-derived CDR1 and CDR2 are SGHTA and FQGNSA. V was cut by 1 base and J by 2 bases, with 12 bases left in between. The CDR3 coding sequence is TGTGCCAGCAGCTTAGAAGGGAGGGGGACCTACGAGCAGTACTTC. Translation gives CASSLEGRGTYEQYF.

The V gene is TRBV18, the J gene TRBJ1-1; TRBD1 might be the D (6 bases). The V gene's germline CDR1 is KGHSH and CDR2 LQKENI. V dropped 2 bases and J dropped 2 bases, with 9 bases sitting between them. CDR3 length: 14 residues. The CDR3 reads CASSPYRDNTEAFF. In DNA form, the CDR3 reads TGTGCCAGCTCACCATACAGGGATAACACTGAAGCTTTCTTT.

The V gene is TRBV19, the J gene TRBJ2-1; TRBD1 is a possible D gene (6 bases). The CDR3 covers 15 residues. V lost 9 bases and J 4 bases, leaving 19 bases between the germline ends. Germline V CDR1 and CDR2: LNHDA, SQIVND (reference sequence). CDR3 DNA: TGTGCCAGCCAGCAGGACAGAAATCCGTACAATGAGCAGTTCTTC. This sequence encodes CASQQDRNPYNEQFF.

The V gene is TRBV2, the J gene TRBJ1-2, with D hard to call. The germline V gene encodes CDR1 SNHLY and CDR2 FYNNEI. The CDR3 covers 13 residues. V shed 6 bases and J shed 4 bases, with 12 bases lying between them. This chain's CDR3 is CASRESVSYGYTF. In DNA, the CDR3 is TGTGCCAGCAGGGAGTCGGTATCCTATGGCTACACCTTC.

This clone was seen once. The CDR3 bases are TGTGCCAGCAGCGTAGAGACAGGGGCTGACATTCAGTACTTC. This sequence encodes CASSVETGADIQYF. The chain couples TRBV9 to TRBJ2-4; 8 bases are shared with TRBD1. After removal of 0 bases from V and 8 bases from J, the junction contained 4 bases not matched to a gene. This CDR3 is 14 amino acids long. CDR1 and CDR2 from the germline V gene are SGDLS and YYNGEE.

CDR3 sequence (DNA): TGCGCCAGCAGCCAAGAAGTTGGACTAGCGCTAGGGGAGCTGTTTTTT. Its protein product is CASSQEVGLALGELFF. V usage is TRBV4-1 and J usage is TRBJ2-2; 9 nucleotides line up with TRBD2. This CDR3 region has 16 residues. Germline trimming cut 0 bases from V and 8 bases from J; bases unmatched to any gene: 7. Germline CDR1 is MGHRA and CDR2 is YSYEKL.

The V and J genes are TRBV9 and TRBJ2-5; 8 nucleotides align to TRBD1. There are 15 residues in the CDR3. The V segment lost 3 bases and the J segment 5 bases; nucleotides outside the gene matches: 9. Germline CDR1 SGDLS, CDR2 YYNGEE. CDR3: CASSAETGAEETQYF. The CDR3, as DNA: TGTGCCAGCAGCGCAGAGACAGGGGCGGAGGAGACCCAGTACTTC.

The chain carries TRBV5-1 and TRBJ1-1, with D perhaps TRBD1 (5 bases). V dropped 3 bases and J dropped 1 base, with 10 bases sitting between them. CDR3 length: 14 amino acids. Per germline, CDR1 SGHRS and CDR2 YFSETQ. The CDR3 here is CASSSGRTNTEAFF. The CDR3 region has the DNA TGCGCCAGCAGCTCGGGACGGACGAACACTGAAGCTTTCTTT.

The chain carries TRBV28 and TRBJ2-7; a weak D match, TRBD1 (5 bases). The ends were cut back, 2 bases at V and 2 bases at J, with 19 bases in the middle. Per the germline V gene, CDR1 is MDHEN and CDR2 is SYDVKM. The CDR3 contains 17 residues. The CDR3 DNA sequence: TGTGCCAGCAGTTTACAGGGCTACTCGTTAAGGGCCTACGAGCAGTACTTC. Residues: CASSLQGYSLRAYEQYF. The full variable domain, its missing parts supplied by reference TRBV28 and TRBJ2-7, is DVKVTQSSRYLVKRTGEKVFLECVQDMDHENMFWYRQDPGLGLRLIYFSYDVKMKEKGDIPEGYSVSREKKERFSLILESASTNQTSMYLCASSLQGYSLRAYEQYFGPGTRLTVT.

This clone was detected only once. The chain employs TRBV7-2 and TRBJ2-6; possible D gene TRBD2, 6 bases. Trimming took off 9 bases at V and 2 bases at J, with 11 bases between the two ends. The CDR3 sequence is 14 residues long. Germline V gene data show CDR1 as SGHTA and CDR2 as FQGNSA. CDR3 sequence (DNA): TGTGCCAGTCGTGCGGGGCCTGGGGCCAACGTCCTGACTTTC. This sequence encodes CASRAGPGANVLTF.